Below are 8 T cell receptor beta chains sequenced from a single sample in a study of response to subunit inactivated influenza vaccine. TCRdb used MiXCR to reprocess the RT-PCR reads, holding one entry per CDR3 protein. The sample consists of 600,000 to 700,000 distinct CDR3 sequences, about 15% of them appearing once. Sequencing was performed on PBMCs from blood, taken around 15 days before vaccination. Receptors originate from a man aged 50-59 years who received an inactivated influenza vaccine.

In this sample, this clonotype turned up a few times. The chain has TRBV30 and TRBJ2-7; D might be TRBD1 (6 bases). V lost 0 bases, J lost 2 bases, and 17 bases lay in between. The germline V gene encodes CDR1 GTSNPN and CDR2 SVGIG (reference sequence). The CDR3 has 16 residues. This CDR3 is CAWSVLPPRGTYEQYF. As DNA, the CDR3 is TGTGCCTGGAGTGTACTCCCCCCCAGGGGTACCTACGAGCAGTACTTC.

The chain has TRBV29-1 and TRBJ2-1; D ambiguous. V gave up 2 bases and J gave up 13 bases, with 18 bases separating them. This CDR3 has 13 residues. The germline V gene encodes CDR1 SQVTM and CDR2 ANQGSEA. The CDR3 DNA reads TGCAGCGTTGAAAAAGGGCGGCTATCCCCTCAGTTCTTC. It yields the protein CSVEKGRLSPQFF.

In this sample, this clonotype turned up a few times. V and J are TRBV28 and TRBJ2-1, with D unclear. V lost 2 bases to trimming and J lost 5 bases, with 13 bases between them. CDR1 is MDHEN, CDR2 SYDVKM, per germline. The CDR3 has 15 residues. The CDR3 is CASSLMETQNNEQFF. The DNA of the CDR3 is TGTGCCAGCAGTTTAATGGAGACACAGAACAATGAGCAGTTCTTC.

On this clonotype: A read error is likely, as this CDR3 ends without the conserved phenylalanine or tryptophan. Because the CDR3's place on the DNA is in doubt, the DNA is left out and the CDR3 is given as listed by TCRdb. This sequence joins TRBV20-1 and TRBJ2-1; the DNA was not compared with TRBD1, the D call given in the table. The CDR3 is 9 residues long, ends included. Germline lookup yields CDR1 DFQATT and CDR2 SNEGSKA (reference sequence). The chain's CDR3 is CSAKGVASV.

Ten or more counts support this clonotype. This chain joins TRBV20-1 and TRBJ2-5; D gene ambiguous. Trimming took 6 bases from V and 4 from J, leaving 18 bases between them. There are 14 residues in the CDR3. Germline CDR1 reads DFQATT; CDR2 reads SNEGSKA (reference sequence). CDR3 loop: CSARAIGGGETQYF. DNA of the CDR3: TGCAGTGCCCGGGCAATTGGCGGTGGAGAGACCCAGTACTTC.

This clonotype was detected ten times or more. The V and J genes are TRBV28 and TRBJ2-7, with 10 bases aligning to TRBD2. The V gene's germline CDR1 is MDHEN and CDR2 SYDVKM. V lost 5 bases and J lost 3; bases outside the gene matches: 4. There are 14 residues in the CDR3. CDR3 sequence: CASSDPSGSYEQYF. As DNA, the CDR3 is TGTGCCAGCAGTGACCCTAGCGGGAGCTACGAGCAGTACTTC.

This sequence joins TRBV7-8 and TRBJ2-7; a weak D match, TRBD1 (5 bases). Trimming stripped 3 bases from V and 6 bases from J, with 12 bases between. Germline CDR1 and CDR2: SGHVS and FQNEAQ. The CDR3 sequence is 13 residues long. CDR3 sequence (DNA): TGTGCCAGCAGCTTGATGTCCAGGGCCGAGCAGTACTTC. Translated, it gives CASSLMSRAEQYF.

There are a few counts of this clonotype. The chain links TRBV6-5 to TRBJ1-1; D may be TRBD1 (5 bases). There are 16 residues in the CDR3. Trimming removed 4 bases from V and 0 bases from J, with 15 bases in between. Germline V gene data show CDR1 as MNHEY and CDR2 as SVGAGI. CDR3 sequence: CASSSGWRGVNTEAFF. In nucleotides, the CDR3 is TGTGCCAGCAGTTCAGGGTGGCGGGGGGTGAACACTGAAGCTTTCTTT.